Following are 32 T cell receptor beta chains from one sample sequenced in a study of blood T cell repertoires in COVID-19. The data were produced by immunoSEQ multiplex PCR, yet TCRdb's version contains in-frame clones alone and is incomplete. The table has 250,000 or so clones, 70% to 90% seen once. Sequences were obtained from PBMCs or T cells enriched from blood (not recorded which). These receptors were obtained from a woman aged 45-59 years who had been exposed to COVID-19.

The DNA of the CDR3 is TGTGCCAGTAGTATAGGGGACTCGGGCGCGCTCCCCTTTTTAGACAATGAGCAGTTCTTC. It yields the protein CASSIGDSGALPFLDNEQFF. The V call is TRBV19, the J call TRBJ2-1; D possibly corresponds to TRBD2 (6 bases). CDR1 is LNHDA and CDR2 is SQIVND in the germline V gene (reference sequence). The CDR3 consists of 20 residues. Deletions cut 1 base from V and 5 bases from J, with 27 bases between.

This clone showed up just a few times. CDR3 DNA: TGTGCCAGTAGTGACAGAAAGAACACTGAAGCTTTCTTT. It is translated as CASSDRKNTEAFF. The chain combines TRBV19 with TRBJ1-1, with D tentatively TRBD1 (5 bases). Looked up from germline, CDR1 is LNHDA and CDR2 is SQIVND (reference sequence). The ends were cut back, 5 bases at V and 1 base at J, with 8 bases in the middle. The CDR3 runs 13 residues.

J is TRBJ2-1 and V is TRBV7-9; 8 nucleotides match TRBD1. Germline V gene sequence: CDR1 SEHNR, CDR2 FQNEAQ (reference sequence). Trimming took 4 bases from V and 11 from J; bases not matched to a gene: 13. There are 15 residues in the CDR3. CDR3 coding DNA: TGTGCCAGCAGCTCACCCCCAGGGGGCGCAGGCCAGCAGTTCTTC. Residues: CASSSPPGGAGQQFF. Using reference TRBV7-9 and TRBJ2-1 for the parts outside the CDR3, the full variable domain is DTGVSQNPRHKITKRGQNVTFRCDPISEHNRLYWYRQTLGQGPEFLTYFQNEAQLEKSRLLSDRFSAERPKGSFSTLEIQRTEQGDSAMYLCASSSPPGGAGQQFFGPGTRLTVL.

This clone was found a few times. Other DNA sequences within the sample encode an identical CDR3. The chain is built from TRBV20-1 and TRBJ2-7, with D possibly TRBD2 on 5 matching bases. The CDR3 sequence is 11 residues long. CDR1 is DFQATT, CDR2 SNEGSKA, per germline (reference sequence). Trimming stripped 1 base from V and 4 bases from J, with 5 bases between. In DNA form, the CDR3 reads TGCAGTGCTAGAGGCGGGTACGAGCAGTACTTC. It specifies CSARGGYEQYF.

This chain connects TRBV2 to TRBJ1-3, with TRBD1 matching over 7 bases. Trimming at V came to 8 bases and at J to 0 bases, leaving 4 bases not matched to a gene. The CDR3 runs to 14 residues. The germline gives CDR1 SNHLY, CDR2 FYNNEI. Written as DNA, the CDR3 is TGTGCCAGCGGGGGACAGTACTCTGGAAACACCATATATTTT. This codes for CASGGQYSGNTIYF. Filled out from reference TRBV2 and TRBJ1-3, the complete variable domain reads EPEVTQTPSHQVTQMGQEVILRCVPISNHLYFYWYRQILGQKVEFLVSFYNNEISEKSEIFDDQFSVERPDGSNFTLKIRSTKLEDSAMYFCASGGQYSGNTIYFGEGSWLTVV.

J is TRBJ2-5 and V is TRBV27, with TRBD1 as a possible D gene (5 bases). Trimming pared 2 bases from V and 7 bases from J, leaving 11 bases between. Germline assignment: CDR1 MNHEY and CDR2 SMNVEV (reference sequence). The CDR3 loop spans 13 amino acids. This CDR3 reads CASSLRGFGTQYF. CDR3 sequence (DNA): TGTGCCAGCAGTTTAAGGGGCTTTGGGACCCAGTACTTC.

The J gene is TRBJ2-5, the V gene TRBV7-9, with 8 bases lining up with TRBD2. Looked up from germline, CDR1 is SEHNR and CDR2 is FQNEAQ (reference sequence). The CDR3 runs 16 residues. The V and J ends lost 0 bases and 5 bases, in that order; junction bases with no gene match: 8. The CDR3 DNA is TGTGCCAGCAGCTTAGCCAGCGGGGGCCTTAGGGAGACCCAGTACTTC. This codes for CASSLASGGLRETQYF.

The chain carries TRBV2 and TRBJ1-5, with D possibly matching TRBD1 (6 bases). Germline-derived CDR1 and CDR2 are SNHLY and FYNNEI. The CDR3 has 15 residues. With 6 bases removed from V and 2 bases from J, the gap between germline ends came to 14 bases. The CDR3 nucleotides read TGTGCCAGCAGGGCAAAAGGGGGTGGCAATCAGCCCCAGCATTTT. It codes for CASRAKGGGNQPQHF.

The V gene is TRBV11-2, the J gene TRBJ1-3; D might be TRBD1 (6 bases). CDR1 is SGHAT and CDR2 is FQNNGV in the germline V gene. The CDR3 loop spans 14 amino acids. Trimming cost V 8 bases and J 0 bases, with 11 bases left between them. In DNA, the CDR3 is TGTGCCAGCTCAGGGGCCCGCTCTGGAAACACCATATATTTT. As protein: CASSGARSGNTIYF.

The chain has TRBV28 and TRBJ2-7; weak D call: TRBD2 (5 bases). Germline V gene lookup returns CDR1 MDHEN and CDR2 SYDVKM. Deletions cut 2 bases from V and 3 bases from J, with 11 bases between. The CDR3 loop spans 14 amino acids. In nucleotides, the CDR3 is TGTGCCAGCAGTTTAGGAGGAATGGGCTACGAGCAGTACTTC. It is translated as CASSLGGMGYEQYF.

This chain joins TRBV5-6 and TRBJ1-5; D might be TRBD1 (6 bases). The CDR3 sequence is 14 residues long. Looked up from germline, CDR1 is SGHDT and CDR2 is YYEEEE. The germline V and J ends were trimmed by 4 bases and 9 bases, with 17 bases remaining between them. This CDR3 reads CASSLGQPEGPQHF. CDR3 nucleotides: TGTGCCAGCAGCCTCGGACAGCCAGAAGGGCCCCAGCATTTT.

The chain carries TRBV5-1 and TRBJ1-2, with D possibly matching TRBD1 (6 bases). The V and J ends lost 1 base and 6 bases respectively, with 7 bases between them. CDR3 size: 12 residues. Germline V gene sequence: CDR1 SGHRS, CDR2 YFSETQ. DNA for the CDR3: TGCGCCAGCAGCTTGAACAGGGATGGCTACACCTTC. This encodes CASSLNRDGYTF.

The V gene is TRBV9, the J gene TRBJ1-3, with D tentatively TRBD1 (6 bases). This CDR3 contains 14 residues. Per the germline V gene, CDR1 is SGDLS and CDR2 is YYNGEE. V was shortened by 3 bases and J by 2 bases, with 9 bases between the two germline ends. CDR3 amino acids: CASSAGATGNTIYF. Written as DNA, the CDR3 is TGTGCCAGCAGCGCAGGGGCAACTGGAAACACCATATATTTT.

The chain combines TRBV30 with TRBJ2-7; TRBD2 aligns across 7 bases. Germline CDR1 and CDR2: GTSNPN and SVGIG (reference sequence). The ends lost 1 base at V and 0 bases at J; junction bases unmatched: 6. This CDR3 spans 15 amino acids. The CDR3 protein is CAWSAPGGFSYEQYF. CDR3 nucleotides: TGTGCCTGGAGTGCCCCCGGGGGGTTCTCCTACGAGCAGTACTTC.

The J gene is TRBJ1-5, the V gene TRBV18, with D unresolved. Trimming removed 2 bases from V and 5 bases from J, with 16 bases in between. The germline V gene encodes CDR1 KGHSH and CDR2 LQKENI. This CDR3 region has 16 residues. CDR3 protein: CASSPYQAAFDQPQHF. The CDR3 DNA sequence: TGTGCCAGCTCACCATACCAGGCAGCTTTTGATCAGCCCCAGCATTTT.

This chain connects TRBV7-9 to TRBJ2-7; 10 positions match TRBD1. The CDR3 extends over 15 amino acids. Germline V gene sequence: CDR1 SEHNR, CDR2 FQNEAQ (reference sequence). Germline trimming cut 5 bases from V and 3 bases from J; bases unmatched to any gene: 7. The DNA of the CDR3 is TGTGCCAGCAGCGGAGGGGACAGGGGATACTACGAGCAGTACTTC. This gives the protein CASSGGDRGYYEQYF.

This chain uses TRBV29-1 with TRBJ1-1, with TRBD1 as a possible D gene (5 bases). V was cut by 6 bases and J by 11 bases, with 25 bases left in between. The germline V gene has CDR1 SQVTM and CDR2 ANQGSEA. The CDR3 consists of 14 residues. As DNA, the CDR3 is TGCAGCGTAGAGAGCCGGGACTTTCTATATCGTGCTTTCTTT. This sequence encodes CSVESRDFLYRAFF.

Only one count was recorded for this clone. The CDR3 DNA reads TGTGCCAGCAGTTTACCCAGGTTTGATGAAAAACTGTTTTTT. It yields the protein CASSLPRFDEKLFF. This chain links TRBV28 with TRBJ1-4, with no clear D. V gave up 2 bases and J gave up 6 bases, with 10 bases separating them. The CDR3 is 14 residues long. CDR1 MDHEN and CDR2 SYDVKM come from the germline V gene.

J is TRBJ1-4 and V is TRBV19; tentatively, D is TRBD1 (6 bases). The CDR3 extends over 16 amino acids. The ends were cut back, 5 bases at V and 8 bases at J, with 21 bases in the middle. The germline V gene encodes CDR1 LNHDA and CDR2 SQIVND (reference sequence). CDR3 amino acids: CASSSAGGAAREKLFF. DNA of the CDR3: TGTGCCAGTAGTTCTGCCGGGGGGGCGGCTCGGGAAAAACTGTTTTTT.

This rearrangement joins TRBV5-1 to TRBJ1-1; TRBD1 matches at 9 bases. This CDR3 spans 18 amino acids. J lost 5 bases, V lost 4 bases, and 18 bases had no gene match. The germline CDR1 and CDR2 sequences are SGHRS and YFSETQ. The CDR3 coding sequence is TGCGCCAGCAGCCACAATACCGGGACAGGGACCCTTAAGACTGAAGCTTTCTTT. It specifies CASSHNTGTGTLKTEAFF.

The gene calls are TRBV5-1 and TRBJ1-3; D not certain. CDR3 size: 16 residues. Germline-derived CDR1 and CDR2 are SGHRS and YFSETQ. V dropped 4 bases and J dropped 0 bases, with 14 bases sitting between them. This chain's CDR3 is CASSLGLQSSGNTIYF. The CDR3 nucleotides read TGCGCCAGCAGCCTTGGACTGCAGAGCTCTGGAAACACCATATATTTT.

The sample holds a few counts of this clone. The V call is TRBV28, the J call TRBJ1-2, with TRBD1 identical over 7 bases. CDR1 and CDR2 (germline): MDHEN, SYDVKM. This CDR3 region has 13 residues. V dropped 8 bases and J dropped 1; count of bases not matched to a gene: 4. In DNA form, the CDR3 reads TGTGCCAGCCGGGACAGCCTTAACTATGGCTACACCTTC. Protein: CASRDSLNYGYTF.

The rearrangement uses TRBV30 and TRBJ1-6; possibly TRBD1 for D (5 bases). Germline V gene lookup returns CDR1 GTSNPN and CDR2 SVGIG (reference sequence). V lost 4 bases to trimming and J lost 6 bases, with 10 bases between them. The CDR3 has 13 residues. CDR3 nucleotides: TGTGCCTGGAATACGGGGGGTAATTCACCCCTCCACTTT. Translating it yields CAWNTGGNSPLHF. Complete variable domain (other parts from reference TRBV30 and TRBJ1-6): SQTIHQWPATLVQPVGSPLSLECTVEGTSNPNLYWYRQAAGRGLQLLFYSVGIGQISSEVPQNLSASRPQDRQFILSSKKLLLSDSGFYLCAWNTGGNSPLHFGNGTRLTVT.

The rearrangement uses TRBV7-6 and TRBJ1-6; maybe TRBD1 (5 bases). CDR3 length: 15 amino acids. Trimming pared 5 bases from V and 10 bases from J, leaving 18 bases between. Per the germline V gene, CDR1 is SGHVS and CDR2 is FNYEAQ. The CDR3 spells CASSLSPRADSPLHF. The CDR3 nucleotides read TGTGCCAGCAGCCTCTCCCCCAGGGCTGACTCACCCCTCCACTTT.

In DNA form, the CDR3 reads TGTGCCAGCAGCCGCCTAGCGGGGGGCACCACCGGGGAGCTGTTTTTT. Translated, it gives CASSRLAGGTTGELFF. This rearrangement joins TRBV14 to TRBJ2-2; 11 nucleotides match TRBD2. The J segment lost 4 bases and the V segment lost 4 bases, leaving 5 bases of the junction unmatched. The germline V gene has CDR1 SGHDN and CDR2 FVKESK. This CDR3 is built from 16 residues.

The chain joins TRBV12-3 or TRBV12-4 to TRBJ2-2; D might be TRBD1 (5 bases). Trimming took off 3 bases at V and 7 bases at J, with 9 bases between the two ends. The CDR3 is 13 amino acids. The CDR3 coding sequence is TGTGCCAGCAGTTTTCAGGGTGTCGGGGAGCTGTTTTTT. As protein: CASSFQGVGELFF.

DNA for the CDR3: TGTGCCACTTCAATCGGGGAAGGCAACTATGGCTACACCTTC. It codes for CATSIGEGNYGYTF. This sequence joins TRBV27 and TRBJ1-2; D remains unclear. The CDR3 runs to 14 residues. Trimming shortened V by 10 bases and J by 2 bases, and 17 bases separated the two germline ends. Looked up from germline, CDR1 is MNHEY and CDR2 is SMNVEV (reference sequence).

The chain uses TRBV29-1 and TRBJ2-5; no definite D call. Trimming cost V 3 bases and J 1 base, with 6 bases left between them. This CDR3 comprises 12 residues. CDR1 is SQVTM and CDR2 is ANQGSEA in the germline V gene. The CDR3 DNA is TGCAGCGTTGAGTGGGCCCAAGAGACCCAGTACTTC. Translation gives CSVEWAQETQYF.

The CDR3: CASSRDYNSPLHF. The CDR3 region has the DNA TGTGCCAGCAGTCGAGACTATAATTCACCCCTCCACTTT. The V and J genes are TRBV12-3 or TRBV12-4 and TRBJ1-6; D gene ambiguous. This CDR3 region has 13 residues. The V and J ends lost 5 bases and 3 bases respectively, with 5 bases between them.

This clone was picked up one time. The chain links TRBV7-9 to TRBJ1-2; D unresolved. Germline V gives CDR1 SEHNR, CDR2 FQNEAQ (reference sequence). Trimming stripped 0 bases from V and 4 bases from J, with 9 bases between. CDR3 length: 14 residues. CDR3 loop: CASSLAGEGYGYTF. The CDR3 DNA sequence: TGTGCCAGCAGCTTAGCCGGAGAGGGCTATGGCTACACCTTC.

This rearrangement joins TRBV7-3 to TRBJ2-3, with TRBD2 matching 11 bases. The germline V gene has CDR1 SGHTA and CDR2 FQGTGA. The CDR3 covers 15 residues. Trimming took 6 bases from V and 5 from J; bases not matched to a gene: 7. The CDR3 DNA reads as TGTGCCAGCAGTCCTAGCGGGGGGCCGGGAGATACGCAGTATTTT. Residues: CASSPSGGPGDTQYF. Full variable domain (outside the CDR3, taken from reference TRBV7-3 and TRBJ2-3): GAGVSQTPSNKVTEKGKYVELRCDPISGHTALYWYRQSLGQGPEFLIYFQGTGAADDSGLPNDRFFAVRPEGSVSTLKIQRTERGDSAVYLCASSPSGGPGDTQYFGPGTRLTVL.

This chain links TRBV2 with TRBJ1-5; 9 nucleotides align to TRBD1. The V gene's germline CDR1 is SNHLY and CDR2 FYNNEI. The V and J ends lost 6 bases and 9 bases, in that order; junction bases with no gene match: 6. The CDR3 loop spans 13 amino acids. The CDR3 here is CASRGGQGTPQHF. The CDR3 DNA follows: TGTGCCAGCAGGGGGGGACAGGGAACGCCCCAGCATTTT.